These 5 T cell receptor beta chains were all obtained from the same sample, sequenced in a study of cytomegalovirus exposure and HLA in healthy donors. Assay: immunoSEQ multiplex PCR; the TCRdb copy retains only in-frame clones and omits some. The profile shows 110,000 to 150,000 clones, more than 85% of them singletons. Sequenced: PBMCs. The receptors come from a man aged 18 to 29 in good health and CMV-seronegative.

Here the CDR3 DNA reads TGTGCCAGCAGGGGGACAGTCAATCAGCCCCAGCATTTT. Amino acid sequence: CASRGTVNQPQHF. The V call is TRBV6-5, the J call TRBJ1-5, with 7 positions matching TRBD1. The J segment lost 3 bases and the V segment lost 6 bases, leaving 2 bases of the junction unmatched. The CDR3 spans 13 residues. Germline V gene data show CDR1 as MNHEY and CDR2 as SVGAGI.

The chain recombines TRBV9 with TRBJ2-3; 9 bases line up with TRBD2. The CDR3 totals 17 residues. CDR1 is SGDLS and CDR2 is YYNGEE in the germline V gene. After removal of 0 bases from V and 4 bases from J, the junction contained 9 bases not matched to a gene. The CDR3 region is CASSVGLAAPSPDTQYF. CDR3 nucleotide sequence: TGTGCCAGCAGCGTAGGACTAGCGGCTCCCAGCCCAGATACGCAGTATTTT.

The chain has TRBV7-2 and TRBJ2-5; maybe TRBD1 (6 bases). CDR1 SGHTA and CDR2 FQGNSA come from the germline V gene. Trimming left V 1 base short and J 2 bases short, with 11 bases between. This CDR3 is 15 amino acids long. Here the CDR3 reads CASSLDGTIQETQYF. The CDR3 DNA reads as TGTGCCAGCAGCTTAGACGGGACAATTCAAGAGACCCAGTACTTC.

This rearrangement joins TRBV11-2 to TRBJ2-5; TRBD1 aligns across 8 bases. The CDR3 sequence is 17 residues long. The ends lost 5 bases at V and 5 bases at J; junction bases unmatched: 16. Germline CDR1 is SGHAT and CDR2 is FQNNGV. The CDR3 region is CASSPRGAGGLGETQYF. The CDR3 DNA is TGTGCCAGCAGCCCCCGAGGGGCAGGGGGCTTGGGGGAGACCCAGTACTTC.

This chain connects TRBV2 to TRBJ1-2, with D perhaps matching TRBD1 (6 bases). Germline loops: CDR1 SNHLY, CDR2 FYNNEI. This CDR3 spans 12 amino acids. V was pared by 5 bases and J by 4 bases, with 8 bases between. CDR3 residues: CASSRDTYGYTF. The CDR3 region has the DNA TGTGCCAGCAGTAGGGACACCTATGGCTACACCTTC.